The 14 T cell receptor beta chains given below trace back to one sample, sequenced in a study of cytomegalovirus exposure and HLA in healthy donors. Sequencing used immunoSEQ multiplex PCR; TCRdb keeps in-frame clones, though not all of them. Of tens of thousands of clones detected, around nine tenths appear once; the ten largest clones hold around 1.4%. What was sequenced was PBMCs. The source is a man between 18 and 29 years old in good health and CMV-seronegative.

This clone was observed a single time. This sequence joins TRBV28 and TRBJ2-7; 7 bases agree with TRBD2. Trimming at V came to 6 bases and at J to 2 bases, leaving 4 bases not matched to a gene. The CDR3 runs to 13 residues. Germline CDR1 is MDHEN and CDR2 is SYDVKM. The CDR3 here is CASRGRGAYEQYF. CDR3 nucleotides: TGTGCCAGCAGGGGGAGGGGAGCCTACGAGCAGTACTTC.

This rearrangement joins TRBV5-6 to TRBJ1-2, with TRBD1 identical over 7 bases. The CDR3 runs to 16 residues. Unmatched junction bases numbered 8, after V lost 0 bases and J lost 3 bases. The germline gives CDR1 SGHDT, CDR2 YYEEEE. The CDR3 sequence is CASSLGAGQEYYGYTF. In DNA form, the CDR3 reads TGTGCCAGCAGCTTGGGCGCCGGACAGGAATACTATGGCTACACCTTC. The full variable domain, its missing parts supplied by reference TRBV5-6 and TRBJ1-2, is DAGVTQSPTHLIKTRGQQVTLRCSPKSGHDTVSWYQQALGQGPQFIFQYYEEEERQRGNFPDRFSGHQFPNYSSELNVNALLLGDSALYLCASSLGAGQEYYGYTFGSGTRLTVV.

The CDR3 loop is CASRPKQGLRADEQFF. The DNA for the CDR3 is TGTGCCAGCAGACCAAAACAGGGGCTCCGTGCCGATGAGCAGTTCTTC. The chain joins TRBV27 to TRBJ2-1; 7 bases align to TRBD1. The CDR3 is 16 residues long. V shed 6 bases and J 8 bases; nucleotides not matched to a gene: 16. From germline, CDR1 is MNHEY and CDR2 SMNVEV (reference sequence).

The gene calls are TRBV5-1 and TRBJ2-1, with a tentative D call TRBD2 (6 bases). The CDR3 sequence is 13 residues long. The V gene lost 2 bases and the J gene lost 10 bases, with 13 bases spanning the gap. Germline lookup yields CDR1 SGHRS and CDR2 YFSETQ. CDR3 protein: CASSFAGSPEQFF. CDR3 DNA: TGCGCCAGCAGCTTCGCCGGGAGCCCAGAGCAGTTCTTC.

The CDR3 here is CASSVGTAAYEQYF. The CDR3 DNA sequence: TGTGCCAGCAGTGTGGGGACAGCGGCCTACGAGCAGTACTTC. The rearrangement joins TRBV6-1 to TRBJ2-7; 7 bases agree with TRBD1. This CDR3 has 14 amino acids. CDR1 is MNHNS and CDR2 is SASEGT in the germline V gene. After removal of 4 bases from V and 2 bases from J, the junction contained 5 bases not matched to a gene.

V and J are TRBV15 and TRBJ2-5; no clear D. The CDR3 is made up of 16 amino acids. V was cut by 0 bases and J by 5 bases, with 16 bases left in between. Germline loops: CDR1 LNHNV, CDR2 YYDKDF (reference sequence). The CDR3: CATSREARKVSETQYF. CDR3 DNA sequence: TGTGCCACCAGCAGAGAGGCCCGTAAAGTGTCTGAGACCCAGTACTTC.

The J gene is TRBJ2-2, the V gene TRBV19; D might be TRBD1 (5 bases). Germline V gene lookup returns CDR1 LNHDA and CDR2 SQIVND (reference sequence). The CDR3 is 13 residues long. Trimming took off 3 bases at V and 6 bases at J, with 8 bases between the two ends. As DNA, the CDR3 is TGTGCCAGTAGTATCGGCAGGGCCGGGGAGCTGTTTTTT. Translation: CASSIGRAGELFF.

V and J are TRBV30 and TRBJ1-4, with TRBD1 identical over 10 bases. The CDR3 spans 14 residues. V lost 2 bases, J lost 8 bases, and 5 bases stayed unmatched. The germline gives CDR1 GTSNPN, CDR2 SVGIG (reference sequence). CDR3 sequence: CAWSWDRGREKLFF. The CDR3 coding sequence is TGTGCCTGGAGTTGGGACAGGGGTCGAGAAAAACTGTTTTTT.

The chain joins TRBV10-2 to TRBJ1-5; D not certain. The CDR3 length is 15 residues. From germline, CDR1 is WSHSY and CDR2 SAAADI. V was clipped by 0 bases and J by 0 bases, with 6 bases between them. The CDR3 region has the DNA TGCGCCAGCAGTGAGTCCCCAGTTAGCAATCAGCCCCAGCATTTT. Translation gives CASSESPVSNQPQHF.

The chain has TRBV6-1 and TRBJ2-7; 9 positions match TRBD2. The CDR3 is 15 residues long. Germline V gene data show CDR1 as MNHNS and CDR2 as SASEGT. The trim removed 6 bases at V and 2 bases at J, leaving 8 bases unmatched. This CDR3 reads CASSAELAGPYEQYF. The CDR3 coding sequence is TGTGCCAGCAGCGCAGAGCTAGCGGGACCCTACGAGCAGTACTTC.

This chain joins TRBV10-3 and TRBJ2-1; D remains ambiguous. Trimming stripped 2 bases from V and 10 bases from J, with 12 bases between. Germline assignment: CDR1 ENHRY and CDR2 SYGVKD. This CDR3 contains 13 residues. In DNA, the CDR3 is TGTGCCATCAGTGAGGGCAGCCCCGGGGAGCAGTTCTTC. Translated, it gives CAISEGSPGEQFF.

The V call is TRBV11-2, the J call TRBJ2-1; 8 bases align to TRBD2. The V and J ends lost 6 bases and 4 bases, in that order; junction bases with no gene match: 11. The germline V gene encodes CDR1 SGHAT and CDR2 FQNNGV. The CDR3 length is 16 residues. This CDR3 is CASSSIAGPNYNEQFF. The CDR3 DNA sequence: TGTGCCAGCAGTTCCATAGCGGGACCCAATTACAATGAGCAGTTCTTC.

This clone was detected once. Sequence at one end of the junction differs from germline and may be a read error. This chain connects TRBV19 to TRBJ2-7, with a weak D call TRBD2 (6 bases). The CDR3 is 14 residues long. CDR1 and CDR2 (germline): LNHDA, SQIVND (reference sequence). CDR3 DNA: TGTGCTAGTAGTATGACGGGAGTAGGTTACGAGCAGTACTTC. Translation: CASSMTGVGYEQYF.

The chain uses TRBV28 and TRBJ1-3, with 9 positions matching TRBD1. The junction had 5 bases not matched to a gene; V was cut back by 5 bases and J by 3 bases. Germline CDR1 is MDHEN and CDR2 is SYDVKM. CDR3 size: 15 residues. The CDR3 coding sequence is TGTGCCAGCAGTCTAACAGGGGGCTTTGGAAACACCATATATTTT. Translated: CASSLTGGFGNTIYF.